This T cell receptor (beta chain) derives from a study of metastatic and nonmetastatic thyroid tumors (dated by TCRdb to about 2020). Concerning the study at large: The researchers compared repertoires between peripheral blood samples and tumor or nodule tissue samples from patients with malignant or benign thyroid disease. The paper as a whole reports these results and caveats: In both blood and tumor samples, malignant tumors were reported to have significantly higher TCR beta diversity than benign nodules.

No patient had received any treatment before thyroid surgery. The study retrospectively analysed patient clinical samples collected from about 2012 to 2018 using T-cell receptor beta sequencing. To note about this clone: Its antigen has not been determined. Within one base of it there is no much larger clone, and no base qualities were kept.

The junction carries 9 bases between V and J, which are trimmed by 4 bases and 5 bases respectively. Counted from cysteine to phenylalanine, this CDR3 has 12 amino acids. Kept here is only the CDR3 DNA, which spans 36 bases and is read in frame from base 1. Looking up the germline V gene yields CDR1 SGHRS and CDR2 YFSETQ. To prepare the library, PCR was applied. Sequencing relied on an Illumina HiSeq 4000. High-throughput sequencing was used to profile the TCR beta-chain CDR3 region of each patient. The published analysis was carried out like this. CDR3 differences across clinicopathological groups were used to build a classifier for discriminating distant-metastatic papillary thyroid cancer patients. Repertoire diversity was assessed with the Shannon index, and tumor-blood repertoire similarity with the Morisita-Horn index. Using fastp trimming at Q25 and MiXCR clonotype assembly, TCRdb reanalyzed the public sequencing data and kept in-frame beta chains. The authors' filters were not applied to this entry. This sample holds tens of thousands of clones; under 30% were observed only once. The ten largest account for roughly 10% of the sample.

The sequenced sample consisted of blood. This chain joins TRBV5-1 to TRBJ1-2, with the D gene uncertain. This clonotype originated in a male donor with papillary thyroid cancer or a benign thyroid nodule (not recorded which). Some clones in this sample may be carry-over from other donors' samples. CDR3 loop: CASSEVQYGYTF. At the DNA level, the sequence is TGCGCCAGCAGCGAGGTCCAGTATGGCTACACCTTC.